This T cell receptor beta chain was recovered during a study of blood T cell repertoires in COVID-19. Study background: PBMCs, B-cell-depleted T cells, or T cells provided the cDNA or gDNA that made up the material.

The germline V and J ends were trimmed by 1 base and 4 bases, with 17 bases remaining between them. This CDR3 contains 17 residues. From germline, CDR1 is LNHDA and CDR2 SQIVND (reference sequence). Per the original methods: Estimated nucleated cell counts came from reference gene primer amplification. Some clones are missing from TCRdb's copy, which holds only in-frame ones; the method was immunoSEQ multiplex PCR. V, J and clone size were drawn from that table, and D and trimming were deduced from the DNA. The sample lists roughly 120,000 clones; roughly 85% were seen once. This receptor was taken from a man aged 35 to 55 with acute or convalescent COVID-19. The sequencing input was peripheral blood. The V and J genes are TRBV19 and TRBJ2-1; D may be TRBD1 (7 bases). The CDR3 loop reads CASSIVWGDSDYNEQFF. CDR3 DNA: TGTGCCAGTAGTATAGTCTGGGGGGACAGCGATTACAATGAGCAGTTCTTC.